Sequencing of this TCR beta chain was carried out in a study of T cell responses to AZD1222 COVID-19 vaccine. About the study: Pooled together were second doses at about 4 or about 12 weeks.

General study points: Breadth and depth of Spike-specific TCRs rose after two AZD1222 doses.

The germline gives CDR1 KGHSH, CDR2 LQKENI. Between the trimmed V and J ends, which lost 3 bases and 3 bases, there was a span of 18 bases. The CDR3 length is 17 residues. Sequenced by immunoSEQ multiplex PCR; TCRdb stores in-frame clones only, minus some. In the table there are 150,000 to 200,000 clones, approximately 92% of which are singletons. Regarding this clone: Its antigen remains unknown.

This chain joins TRBV18 and TRBJ1-5; a possible D gene is TRBD1 (6 bases). This specimen was peripheral blood, taken on day 0 of AZD1222 vaccination. This clonotype was obtained from an adult in good health. CDR3 sequence (DNA): TGTGCCAGCTCACCCCCCGGCGGGGGGGCGAACAATCAGCCCCAGCATTTT. Translated, it gives CASSPPGGGANNQPQHF.